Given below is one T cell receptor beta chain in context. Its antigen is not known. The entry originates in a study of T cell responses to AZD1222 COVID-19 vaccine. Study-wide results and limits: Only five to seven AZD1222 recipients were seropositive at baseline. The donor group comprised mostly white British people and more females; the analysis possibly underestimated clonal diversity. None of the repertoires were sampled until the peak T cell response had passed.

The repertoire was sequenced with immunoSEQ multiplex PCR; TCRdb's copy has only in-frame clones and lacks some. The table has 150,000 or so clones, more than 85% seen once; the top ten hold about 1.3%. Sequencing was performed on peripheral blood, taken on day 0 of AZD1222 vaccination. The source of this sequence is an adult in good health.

CDR3 coding DNA: TGTGCCAGCAGTTTACTCAGTGAGGGGGAGACCCAGTACTTC. Encoded protein: CASSLLSEGETQYF. The chain couples TRBV28 to TRBJ2-5; D may be TRBD1 or TRBD2 (5 bases each). There are 14 residues in the CDR3. V was trimmed by 2 bases and J by 5 bases, leaving 12 bases between them. Germline CDR1 reads MDHEN; CDR2 reads SYDVKM.